The 32 T cell receptor beta chains in this list originate from one sample, sequenced in a study of T cells in Graves' hyperthyroidism and ophthalmopathy. From RNA transcripts, TCR beta CDR3 regions were amplified. The TCR CDR3 first-round RT-PCR relied on the HTBI primer set. MiXCR was run by TCRdb on the multiplex PCR reads, yielding one entry per CDR3 protein. This sample has over 500,000 distinct CDR3 sequences, with 15% to 20% found just once. The sequenced sample was blood. These receptors were taken from a young woman with Graves' ophthalmopathy.

The chain links TRBV5-1 to TRBJ1-1, with D unclear. V was cut by 3 bases and J by 3 bases, with 12 bases left in between. Germline CDR1 reads SGHRS; CDR2 reads YFSETQ. The CDR3 consists of 14 residues. The CDR3 DNA is TGCGCCAGCAGCTCCGGGATGACGGACACTGAAGCTTTCTTT. Translating gives CASSSGMTDTEAFF.

The chain has TRBV30 and TRBJ2-1; no firm D call. Trimming pared 0 bases from V and 0 bases from J, leaving 15 bases between. The CDR3 covers 17 residues. Per germline, CDR1 GTSNPN and CDR2 SVGIG (reference sequence). CDR3 region: CAWSVLVAEYSYNEQFF. The CDR3, as DNA: TGTGCCTGGAGTGTACTCGTCGCAGAATACTCCTACAATGAGCAGTTCTTC.

V usage is TRBV7-3 and J usage is TRBJ1-1; D gene uncertain. The V gene lost 2 bases and the J gene lost 3 bases, with 7 bases spanning the gap. This CDR3 region has 13 residues. Germline-derived CDR1 and CDR2 are SGHTA and FQGTGA. CDR3 in amino acids: CASSLESHTEAFF. DNA of the CDR3: TGTGCCAGCAGCTTAGAAAGCCACACTGAAGCTTTCTTT.

At least ten counts were recorded for this clonotype. The CDR3 region has the DNA TGTGCCAGCAGTTTAGGGTCCAACTACGAGCAGTACTTC. This encodes CASSLGSNYEQYF. V usage is TRBV12-3 or TRBV12-4 and J usage is TRBJ2-7; D is unresolved. V lost 1 base, J lost 3 bases, and 7 bases lay in between. This CDR3 is 13 amino acids long.

This clonotype was seen only a few times. The rearrangement uses TRBV6-2 or TRBV6-3 and TRBJ1-2; D is ambiguous. Germline lookup yields CDR1 MNHEY and CDR2 SVGEGT. CDR3 length: 20 amino acids. The V end was cut by 5 bases, the J end by 3 bases, with 31 bases between. The CDR3 loop is CASSQPRTEPTDRLYYGYTF. CDR3 sequence (DNA): TGTGCCAGCAGTCAACCCCGGACCGAGCCCACCGACCGACTCTACTATGGCTACACCTTC.

J is TRBJ2-5 and V is TRBV5-1, with D unclear. The CDR3 contains 16 residues. CDR1 is SGHRS, CDR2 YFSETQ, per germline. V lost 0 bases to trimming and J lost 0 bases, with 12 bases between them. The CDR3 here is CASSLGRDLYQETQYF. The CDR3 DNA follows: TGCGCCAGCAGCTTGGGTAGGGATCTGTACCAAGAGACCCAGTACTTC.

This clonotype was observed many times. One junction end does not reproduce the germline sequence, and a read error may be involved. The chain couples TRBV7-7 to TRBJ2-3; TRBD1 aligns across 12 bases. This CDR3 is built from 16 residues. CDR1 and CDR2 (germline): SSHAT, FNYEAQ (reference sequence). The CDR3 sequence is CASSLGTGGTTDTQYF. DNA of the CDR3: TGTGCTAGCAGCTTAGGGACAGGGGGCACCACAGATACGCAGTATTTT.

The chain has TRBV6-1 and TRBJ1-2; possible D gene TRBD1, 5 bases. V was trimmed by 6 bases and J by 8 bases, leaving 13 bases between them. This CDR3 is 12 amino acids long. Germline CDR1 MNHNS, CDR2 SASEGT. CDR3 nucleotides: TGTGCCAGCAGGGTGGCAGGGAAAGGCTACACCTTC. It is translated as CASRVAGKGYTF.

This chain uses TRBV28 with TRBJ2-2; a possible D gene is TRBD2 (6 bases). V was shortened by 1 base and J by 4 bases, with 16 bases between the two germline ends. Germline V gene data show CDR1 as MDHEN and CDR2 as SYDVKM. This CDR3 has 17 residues. CDR3 region: CASSLSPREFVTGELFF. The CDR3 coding sequence is TGTGCCAGCAGTTTATCGCCCCGGGAGTTTGTCACCGGGGAGCTGTTTTTT.

This clonotype has more than one count but fewer than ten. A read error is likely, as this CDR3 ends without the conserved phenylalanine or tryptophan. The chain combines TRBV7-2 with TRBJ1-2, with D tentatively TRBD1 (5 bases). CDR3 length: 12 residues. The germline V gene has CDR1 SGHTA and CDR2 FQGNSA. The V end lost 8 bases, the J end lost 8 bases, and 15 bases lay between the germline ends. Here the CDR3 reads CASSLRDGGYTL. The CDR3 nucleotides read TGTGCCAGCTCCCTCAGGGATGGGGGCTACACCCTC.

In this sample, this clonotype turned up a few times. V is TRBV20-1 and J is TRBJ1-1; D unclear. Trimming removed 4 bases at V and 4 bases at J, with 13 bases between. This CDR3 spans 13 amino acids. The germline gives CDR1 DFQATT, CDR2 SNEGSKA (reference sequence). This CDR3 reads CSAIGYFGTEAFF. CDR3 nucleotides: TGCAGTGCTATTGGTTATTTTGGCACTGAAGCTTTCTTT.

There are many counts of this clonotype. At one end the junction does not follow the germline gene, possibly because of a read error. The chain combines TRBV3-1 with TRBJ2-3; D uncertain. CDR1 and CDR2 (germline): LGHDT, YNNKEL (reference sequence). CDR3 length equals 15 residues. CDR3 DNA: TGTGCCAGCACCCAAGGGTGGGAAGATGGAGATACGCAGTATTTT. Translation gives CASTQGWEDGDTQYF.

This clonotype appeared many times. This chain joins TRBV6-1 and TRBJ1-1, with 8 nucleotides matching TRBD1. Germline trimming cut 1 base from V and 7 bases from J; bases unmatched to any gene: 8. The CDR3 length is 15 residues. Germline V gene sequence: CDR1 MNHNS, CDR2 SASEGT. CDR3 sequence (DNA): TGTGCCAGCAGTGAAGGGTGGACAGGGACCAGTGAAGCTTTCTTT. As protein: CASSEGWTGTSEAFF.

This chain links TRBV27 with TRBJ2-1; D is uncertain. CDR1 and CDR2 (germline): MNHEY, SMNVEV (reference sequence). The CDR3 contains 16 residues. With 5 bases removed from V and 2 bases from J, the gap between germline ends came to 16 bases. The CDR3 is CASSPASPPPYNEQFF. CDR3 coding DNA: TGTGCCAGCAGTCCTGCTTCCCCCCCCCCCTACAATGAGCAGTTCTTC.

The chain carries TRBV12-3 or TRBV12-4 and TRBJ2-3, with 10 bases aligning to TRBD1. The V and J ends lost 10 bases and 5 bases, in that order; junction bases with no gene match: 12. There are 15 residues in the CDR3. CDR3 amino acids: CAMSQLDRGKDTQYF. CDR3 nucleotide sequence: TGTGCCATGTCCCAATTGGACAGGGGGAAAGATACGCAGTATTTT.

In its sample, this clonotype was seen many times. The CDR3 reads CASSGGTSGDYNEQFF. The CDR3 DNA reads as TGTGCCAGCAGTGGAGGGACTAGCGGGGACTACAATGAGCAGTTCTTC. V and J are TRBV6-1 and TRBJ2-1; 13 positions match TRBD2. V shed 4 bases, J shed 3 bases, and the junction held 3 bases outside the gene matches. The CDR3 is 16 amino acids. From germline, CDR1 is MNHNS and CDR2 SASEGT.

The J gene is TRBJ2-7, the V gene TRBV7-9; a possible D gene is TRBD2 (5 bases). V was pared by 5 bases and J by 3 bases, with 11 bases between. The germline V gene encodes CDR1 SEHNR and CDR2 FQNEAQ (reference sequence). The CDR3 contains 13 residues. The CDR3 spells CASSRGVGYEQYF. In DNA, the CDR3 is TGTGCCAGCAGCCGGGGAGTTGGCTACGAGCAGTACTTC. The whole variable domain, filled in from reference TRBV7-9 and TRBJ2-7, reads DTGVSQNPRHKITKRGQNVTFRCDPISEHNRLYWYRQTLGQGPEFLTYFQNEAQLEKSRLLSDRFSAERPKGSFSTLEIQRTEQGDSAMYLCASSRGVGYEQYFGPGTRLTVT.

This clonotype was counted many times. The chain links TRBV7-2 to TRBJ1-2; D remains unclear. Germline loops: CDR1 SGHTA, CDR2 FQGNSA. The CDR3 runs 12 residues. The V gene lost 1 base and the J gene lost 5 bases, with 5 bases spanning the gap. The CDR3 protein is CASSLVTYGYTF. CDR3 nucleotide sequence: TGTGCCAGCAGCTTAGTCACGTATGGCTACACCTTC. The variable domain in full, completed from reference TRBV7-2 and TRBJ1-2, reads GAGVSQSPSNKVTEKGKDVELRCDPISGHTALYWYRQSLGQGLEFLIYFQGNSAPDKSGLPSDRFSAERTGGSVSTLTIQRTQQEDSAVYLCASSLVTYGYTFGSGTRLTVV.

Ten or more counts support this clonotype. This chain joins TRBV9 and TRBJ1-2; D may be TRBD1 (5 bases). The V gene's germline CDR1 is SGDLS and CDR2 YYNGEE. V was shortened by 5 bases and J by 8 bases, with 19 bases between the two germline ends. The CDR3 is 14 amino acids. The DNA for the CDR3 is TGTGCCAGCAGGCCGAATTCGGGGGGATTAGGCTACACCTTC. Translation gives CASRPNSGGLGYTF.

This clonotype was detected ten times or more. This could be a read error, since a much larger clone is one nucleotide away. V gene TRBV3-1 combines with J gene TRBJ1-1; D gene uncertain. This CDR3 comprises 11 residues. Germline CDR1 reads LGHDT; CDR2 reads YNNKEL (reference sequence). The CDR3 sequence: CASNQDTEAFF. The CDR3 DNA reads TGTGCCAGCAACCAAGATACTGAAGCTTTCTTT.

This chain joins TRBV25-1 and TRBJ2-7, with 8 bases fitting TRBD1. Germline CDR1 is MGHDK and CDR2 is SYGVNS. This CDR3 spans 16 amino acids. With V trimmed by 4 bases and J by 4 bases, 12 bases remained unmatched. The CDR3 DNA follows: TGTGCCAGCAGTGGTCGGACAGGGCCCCACGGGTACGAGCAGTACTTC. Its protein product is CASSGRTGPHGYEQYF.

This clonotype came up many times. V gene TRBV2 combines with J gene TRBJ2-7, with unresolved D. The CDR3 totals 14 residues. Germline CDR1 reads SNHLY; CDR2 reads FYNNEI. V was pared by 3 bases and J by 2 bases, with 11 bases between. DNA of the CDR3: TGTGCCAGCAGTGATGTCGGACGCGCCTACGAGCAGTACTTC. This translates into CASSDVGRAYEQYF.

This clonotype has more than one count but fewer than ten. The J gene is TRBJ2-7, the V gene TRBV10-3; TRBD2 agrees at 9 bases. The CDR3 contains 19 residues. After removal of 3 bases from V and 3 bases from J, the junction contained 18 bases not matched to a gene. The V gene's germline CDR1 is ENHRY and CDR2 SYGVKD. The CDR3 spells CAISDPEGTSRDSLYEQYF. The CDR3 DNA reads TGTGCCATCAGTGACCCGGAGGGGACTAGCCGAGATTCACTCTACGAGCAGTACTTC.

This chain links TRBV7-3 with TRBJ1-4; D gene uncertain. The CDR3 has 14 residues. CDR1 and CDR2 (germline): SGHTA, FQGTGA. V shed 0 bases and J shed 8 bases, with 10 bases lying between them. The CDR3 DNA reads as TGTGCCAGCAGCTTAACCCCAGCGATAGAAAAACTGTTTTTT. It encodes CASSLTPAIEKLFF.

As regards this clonotype: This clone may be a read error of a much larger clone one base away. V and J are TRBV6-9 and TRBJ2-2; 12 nucleotides match TRBD1. CDR3 size: 15 residues. Germline CDR1 MNHGY, CDR2 SVAAGI. In nucleotides, the CDR3 is TGTGCCAGCAGTTACGGGACAGGGGGCTCCGGGGAGCTGGTTTTT. It encodes CASSYGTGGSGELVF.

This clonotype was detected many times. The rearrangement uses TRBV2 and TRBJ2-7, with D unclear. Deletions cut 2 bases from V and 3 bases from J, with 14 bases between. The CDR3 is 15 residues long. Germline values: CDR1 SNHLY, CDR2 FYNNEI. The CDR3 DNA reads TGTGCCAGCAGTGAAAAGTCAGGCGGATTCTACGAGCAGTACTTC. Translating gives CASSEKSGGFYEQYF.

In its sample, this clonotype was seen many times. CDR3 amino acids: CSVEGASLSDDEQFF. CDR3 nucleotide sequence: TGCAGCGTTGAAGGCGCTAGCTTAAGCGACGATGAGCAGTTCTTC. V is TRBV29-1 and J is TRBJ2-1; TRBD2 is a possible D gene (5 bases). The germline V gene encodes CDR1 SQVTM and CDR2 ANQGSEA. V was pared by 1 base and J by 8 bases, with 18 bases between. This CDR3 region has 15 residues.

This clonotype was recorded at least ten times. This rearrangement joins TRBV2 to TRBJ1-3; D is uncertain. Trimming took off 6 bases at V and 0 bases at J, with 12 bases between the two ends. This CDR3 region has 15 residues. Germline values: CDR1 SNHLY, CDR2 FYNNEI. CDR3: CASSKGPSSGNTIYF. CDR3 DNA: TGTGCCAGCAGCAAAGGACCCAGCTCTGGAAACACCATATATTTT.

Note on this clonotype: Given the absence of the conserved phenylalanine or tryptophan at the CDR3 end, a read error is likely. The genes are TRBV7-9 and TRBJ1-2, with a weak D call TRBD1 (6 bases). The V end lost 5 bases, the J end lost 4 bases, and 20 bases lay between the germline ends. There are 16 residues in the CDR3. Germline V gene sequence: CDR1 SEHNR, CDR2 FQNEAQ (reference sequence). In DNA form, the CDR3 reads TGTGCCAGCAGCCTGATTCCAGGGGATACAAGCTATGGCTACACCCTC. The encoded protein is CASSLIPGDTSYGYTL.

This clonotype showed up many times. The J gene is TRBJ2-5, the V gene TRBV6-1; 7 positions match TRBD1. The trim removed 5 bases at V and 3 bases at J, leaving 9 bases unmatched. Germline CDR1 is MNHNS and CDR2 is SASEGT. The CDR3 is 15 amino acids. CDR3 nucleotides: TGTGCCAGCAGTAAACAGGGGAAGGTCAAAGAGACCCAGTACTTC. Its translation: CASSKQGKVKETQYF.

This clonotype came up many times. The J gene is TRBJ2-7, the V gene TRBV11-2, with D perhaps TRBD2 (6 bases). Germline CDR1 SGHAT, CDR2 FQNNGV. Trimming stripped 5 bases from V and 3 bases from J, with 20 bases between. The CDR3 is made up of 16 amino acids. CDR3 residues: CASSQGRGKGIYEQYF. As DNA, the CDR3 is TGTGCCAGCAGCCAGGGACGGGGGAAGGGGATCTACGAGCAGTACTTC.

This clonotype showed up just a few times. The chain uses TRBV5-5 and TRBJ1-1, with 8 nucleotides matching TRBD1. Germline lookup yields CDR1 SGHKS and CDR2 YYEKEE (reference sequence). V lost 4 bases, J lost 1 base, and 6 bases stayed unmatched. This CDR3 has 15 amino acids. The CDR3 region is CASSQPGTGNTEAFF. The CDR3, as DNA: TGTGCCAGCAGCCAACCAGGGACAGGGAACACTGAAGCTTTCTTT.